This TCR beta chain originates from a study of blood T cell repertoires in COVID-19. Here immunoSEQ multiplex PCR was the method, and the copy in TCRdb shows in-frame clones only, minus some. Of a few hundred thousand clones listed, 70% to 90% are singletons. Germline assignment: CDR1 SQVTM and CDR2 ANQGSEA. The V gene lost 4 bases and the J gene lost 2 bases, with 19 bases spanning the gap. The CDR3 consists of 16 residues. The sequence derives from a woman between 18 and 29 years old who had recovered from COVID-19. The V and J genes are TRBV29-1 and TRBJ2-3, with D perhaps TRBD1 (5 bases). What was sequenced was PBMCs or T cells enriched from blood (not recorded which). CDR3 nucleotides: TGCAGCGTTGGACCTTACGGGCAGGGAATCACAGATACGCAGTATTTT. It encodes CSVGPYGQGITDTQYF.